This section outlines one T cell receptor beta chain sequence together with its context. The CDR3 is 14 residues long. Germline-derived CDR1 and CDR2 are MGHDK and SYGVNS. Germline trimming cut 8 bases from V and 3 bases from J; bases unmatched to any gene: 8. This entry comes from a study of T cell changes during pregnancy in multiple sclerosis. The data were produced by immunoSEQ multiplex PCR, yet TCRdb's version contains in-frame clones alone and is incomplete. The sample includes over 50,000 clones, about 87% of them seen just once. This sequence joins TRBV25-1 and TRBJ2-3; 7 bases align to TRBD2. The sequenced sample consisted of peripheral blood from another person, used as feeder cells. The sequence was collected from a human donor whose cells served as feeder cells for cultures in a pregnancy study. The CDR3 here is CASSSPGGTDTQYF. CDR3 DNA sequence: TGTGCCAGCTCCTCTCCGGGGGGAACAGATACGCAGTATTTT.